This TCR beta chain was recorded in a study of T cell changes during pregnancy in multiple sclerosis. Here immunoSEQ multiplex PCR was the method, and the copy in TCRdb shows in-frame clones only, minus some. This table holds approximately 110,000 clones, 92% found once. The germline V and J ends were trimmed by 5 bases and 8 bases, with 18 bases remaining between them. In germline, CDR1 is MNHNS, CDR2 SASEGT. The CDR3 is 14 amino acids. This receptor was taken from a female donor with multiple sclerosis, enrolled in a pregnancy study. V gene TRBV6-1 combines with J gene TRBJ1-2; weak D call: TRBD1 (6 bases). The sequenced sample was peripheral blood, obtained in the third trimester of pregnancy. The CDR3 loop reads CASSSLVPGDGYTF. CDR3 in DNA: TGTGCCAGCAGTTCTCTGGTCCCAGGGGACGGCTACACCTTC.